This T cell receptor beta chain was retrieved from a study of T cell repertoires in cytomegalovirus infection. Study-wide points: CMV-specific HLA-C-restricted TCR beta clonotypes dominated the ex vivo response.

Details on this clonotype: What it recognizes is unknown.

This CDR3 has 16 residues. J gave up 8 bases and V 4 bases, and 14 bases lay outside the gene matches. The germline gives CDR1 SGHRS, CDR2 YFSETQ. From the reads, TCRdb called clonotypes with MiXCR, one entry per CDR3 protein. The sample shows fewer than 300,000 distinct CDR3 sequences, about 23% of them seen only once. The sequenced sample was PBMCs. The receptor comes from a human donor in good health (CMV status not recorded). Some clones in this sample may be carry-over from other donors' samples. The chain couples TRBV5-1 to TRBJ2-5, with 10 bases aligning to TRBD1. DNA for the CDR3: TGCGCCAGCAGCGAGACAGGGGGCAATTTAGCAGATACCCAGTACTTC. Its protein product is CASSETGGNLADTQYF.